These T cell receptor beta chains were read from a single sample in a study of T cell changes during pregnancy in multiple sclerosis. TCRdb's copy holds only in-frame clones and misses some; the assay was immunoSEQ multiplex PCR. Of 40,000 or so clones in the sample, about 91% were seen once. The sequences come from CD8+ T cells from peripheral blood mononuclear cells, collected after pregnancy. All receptors come from a female donor with multiple sclerosis, enrolled in a pregnancy study. CDR3s include the opening cysteine and the closing phenylalanine or tryptophan. A D gene is named only where the DNA matches it firmly.

TRBV2,NA,TRBJ2-2,CASRPQAGELFF
TRBV14,NA,TRBJ1-1,CASSVQGILGAFF
TRBV7-2,TRBD2,TRBJ2-3,CASSLGLAGGLDTQYF
TRBV27,TRBD2,TRBJ2-1,CASSPGLEPNEQFF
TRBV9,NA,TRBJ2-7,CASSVDSSYEQYF
TRBV10-3,NA,TRBJ1-5,CAISPDGFGSSNQPQHF
TRBV13,NA,TRBJ1-2,CASSARRGHGYTF
TRBV5-1,TRBD1,TRBJ2-1,CASWDRGFNEQFF
TRBV6-4,TRBD2,TRBJ2-3,CASSPRGSGATDTQYF
TRBV7-8,NA,TRBJ2-2,CASSSGGRELFF
TRBV9,NA,TRBJ1-6,CASSVGGSHNSPLHF
TRBV14,TRBD1,TRBJ1-2,CASSPRTGGNYGYTF
TRBV5-6,NA,TRBJ2-6,CASSEPGANVLTF
TRBV7-9,NA,TRBJ1-1,CASSSREAPPGTEAFF
TRBV28,TRBD1,TRBJ2-1,CASSPRQGPYNEQFF
TRBV6-1,TRBD2,TRBJ2-1,CASSELAGENEQFF
TRBV9,NA,TRBJ2-1,CASSVAAGLYNEQFF
TRBV18,TRBD1,TRBJ1-2,CASSPPTGGDYGYTF
TRBV2,TRBD2,TRBJ2-7,CASSGGLEVEQYF
TRBV6-1,TRBD2,TRBJ2-7,CASSEQSGRGGYEQYF
TRBV7-8,TRBD1,TRBJ2-7,CASSSRGTGARYEQYF
TRBV15,NA,TRBJ2-1,CATSGRESSYNEQFF
TRBV2,NA,TRBJ2-1,CASSEKRFPYNEQFF
TRBV11-2,TRBD2,TRBJ2-7,CASSLGGGAYEQYF
TRBV10-1,NA,TRBJ2-1,CASSEAGYNEQFF
TRBV10-3,NA,TRBJ2-1,CAIGASSYNEQFF
TRBV21-1,NA,TRBJ2-7,CASSKGGWASYEQYF
TRBV6-6,TRBD2,TRBJ2-7,CASSPRAGGPSYEQYF
TRBV30,NA,TRBJ2-2,CAWDRGWRIWNTGELFF
TRBV27,TRBD1,TRBJ2-7,CASRPDRVYEQYF
TRBV27,NA,TRBJ1-4,CASSPRRRGNEKLFF
TRBV4-1,NA,TRBJ1-1,CASSQSFQGEAFF
TRBV27,NA,TRBJ1-5,CASSLSPGVRQPQHF
TRBV14,NA,TRBJ1-3,CASSQSREEQTSGNTIYF
TRBV4-1,TRBD1,TRBJ2-2,CASSQAGTGPGELFF
TRBV30,NA,TRBJ2-1,CAWTRDWSSYNEQFF
TRBV2,TRBD1,TRBJ1-2,CASIGTGGGYGYTF
TRBV7-2,TRBD1,TRBJ1-4,CASSFRQGYNEKLFF
TRBV7-9,TRBD2,TRBJ2-3,CASSSLATSGRLTDTQYF
TRBV5-3,TRBD1,TRBJ2-7,CARSLAGGQALYEQYF
TRBV7-9,TRBD2,TRBJ2-5,CASSQLAAQETQYF
TRBV18,NA,TRBJ1-2,CASSSGGAGWRGYTF
TRBV7-9,TRBD2,TRBJ2-5,CASSHLLAGGQETQYF